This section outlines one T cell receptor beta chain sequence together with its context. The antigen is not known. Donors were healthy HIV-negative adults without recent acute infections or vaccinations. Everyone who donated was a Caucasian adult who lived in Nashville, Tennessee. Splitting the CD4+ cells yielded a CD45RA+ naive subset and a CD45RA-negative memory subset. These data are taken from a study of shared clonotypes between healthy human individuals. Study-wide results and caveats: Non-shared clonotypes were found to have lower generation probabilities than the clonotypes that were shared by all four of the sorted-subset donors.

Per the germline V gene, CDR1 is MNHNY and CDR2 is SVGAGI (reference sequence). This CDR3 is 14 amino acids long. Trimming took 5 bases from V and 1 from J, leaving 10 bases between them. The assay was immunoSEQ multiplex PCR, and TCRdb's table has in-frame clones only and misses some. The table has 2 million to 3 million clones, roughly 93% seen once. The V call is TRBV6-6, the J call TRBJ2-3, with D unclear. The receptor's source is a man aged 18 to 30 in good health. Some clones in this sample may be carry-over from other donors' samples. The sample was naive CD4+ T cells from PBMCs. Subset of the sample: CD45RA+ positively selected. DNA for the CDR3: TGTGCCAGCAGTCTGGGTGGGGGCACAGATACGCAGTATTTT. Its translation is CASSLGGGTDTQYF.